The present entry profiles one TCR beta chain with its context. Sorted-subset replicate PCRs used 200 ng DNA, some 31,000 T cell genomes. Clones were read by immunoSEQ multiplex PCR, and TCRdb kept only the in-frame ones, dropping some. The profile shows over a million clones, about 80% of them singletons. The data were taken from a study of shared clonotypes between healthy human individuals. Germline lookup yields CDR1 KGHSH and CDR2 LQKENI. V shed 4 bases, J shed 0 bases, and the junction held 10 bases outside the gene matches. The CDR3 covers 17 residues. V and J are TRBV18 and TRBJ1-1; TRBD1 agrees at 8 bases. The sequence came from a man aged 18-30 years in good health. Some clones in this sample may be carry-over from other donors' samples. Sequences were obtained from memory CD4+ T cells from PBMCs. Regarding subset: CD45RA-negative fraction. CDR3 coding DNA: TGTGCCAGCTCACATGCAGGGGGACAGGTCATGAACACTGAAGCTTTCTTT. Protein: CASSHAGGQVMNTEAFF.